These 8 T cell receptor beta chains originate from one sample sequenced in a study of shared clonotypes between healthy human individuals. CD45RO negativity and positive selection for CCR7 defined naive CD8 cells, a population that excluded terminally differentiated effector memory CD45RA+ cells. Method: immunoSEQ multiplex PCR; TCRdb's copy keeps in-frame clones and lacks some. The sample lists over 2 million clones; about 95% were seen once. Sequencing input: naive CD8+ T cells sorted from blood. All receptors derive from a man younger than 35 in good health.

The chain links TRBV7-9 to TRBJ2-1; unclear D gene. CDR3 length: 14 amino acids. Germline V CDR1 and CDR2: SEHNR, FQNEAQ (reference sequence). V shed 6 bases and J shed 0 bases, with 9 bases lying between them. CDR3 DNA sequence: TGTGCCAGCAGAAGGGAAAGCTCCTACAATGAGCAGTTCTTC. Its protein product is CASRRESSYNEQFF.

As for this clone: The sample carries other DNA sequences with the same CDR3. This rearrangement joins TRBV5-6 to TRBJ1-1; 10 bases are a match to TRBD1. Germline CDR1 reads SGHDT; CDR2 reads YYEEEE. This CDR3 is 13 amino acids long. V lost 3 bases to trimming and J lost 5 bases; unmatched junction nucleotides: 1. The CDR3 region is CASSWDRGTEAFF. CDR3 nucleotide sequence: TGTGCCAGCAGCTGGGACAGGGGAACTGAAGCTTTCTTT.

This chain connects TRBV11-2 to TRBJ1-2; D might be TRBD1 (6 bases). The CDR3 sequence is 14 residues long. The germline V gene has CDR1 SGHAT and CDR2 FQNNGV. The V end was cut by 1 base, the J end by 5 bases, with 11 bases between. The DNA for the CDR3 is TGTGCCAGCAGCTTAGGAGGGACAAAGTATGGCTACACCTTC. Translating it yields CASSLGGTKYGYTF. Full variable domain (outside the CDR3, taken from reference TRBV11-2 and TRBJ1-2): EAGVAQSPRYKIIEKRQSVAFWCNPISGHATLYWYQQILGQGPKLLIQFQNNGVVDDSQLPKDRFSAERLKGVDSTLKIQPAKLEDSAVYLCASSLGGTKYGYTFGSGTRLTVV.

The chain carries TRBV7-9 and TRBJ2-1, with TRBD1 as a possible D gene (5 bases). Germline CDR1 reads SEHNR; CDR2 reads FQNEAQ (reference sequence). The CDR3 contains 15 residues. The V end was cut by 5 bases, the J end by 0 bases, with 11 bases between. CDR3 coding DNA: TGTGCCAGCAGCGACCAGGGCCACTCCTACAATGAGCAGTTCTTC. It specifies CASSDQGHSYNEQFF. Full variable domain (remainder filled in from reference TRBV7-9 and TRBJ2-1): DTGVSQNPRHKITKRGQNVTFRCDPISEHNRLYWYRQTLGQGPEFLTYFQNEAQLEKSRLLSDRFSAERPKGSFSTLEIQRTEQGDSAMYLCASSDQGHSYNEQFFGPGTRLTVL.

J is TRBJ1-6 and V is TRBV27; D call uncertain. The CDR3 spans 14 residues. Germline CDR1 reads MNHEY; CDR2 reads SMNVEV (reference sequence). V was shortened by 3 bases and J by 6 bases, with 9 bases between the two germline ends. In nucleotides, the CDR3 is TGTGCCAGCAGTTTCAACAGTTTTAATTCACCCCTCCACTTT. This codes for CASSFNSFNSPLHF.

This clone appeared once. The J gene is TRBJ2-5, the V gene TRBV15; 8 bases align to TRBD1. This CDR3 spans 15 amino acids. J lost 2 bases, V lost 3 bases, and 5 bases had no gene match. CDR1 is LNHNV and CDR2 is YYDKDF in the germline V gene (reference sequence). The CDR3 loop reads CATSSPRTGQETQYF. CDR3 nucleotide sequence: TGTGCCACCAGCAGTCCCCGGACAGGGCAAGAGACCCAGTACTTC. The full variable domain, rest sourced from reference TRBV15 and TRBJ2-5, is DAMVIQNPRYQVTQFGKPVTLSCSQTLNHNVMYWYQQKSSQAPKLLFHYYDKDFNNEADTPDNFQSRRPNTSFCFLDIRSPGLGDTAMYLCATSSPRTGQETQYFGPGTRLLVL.

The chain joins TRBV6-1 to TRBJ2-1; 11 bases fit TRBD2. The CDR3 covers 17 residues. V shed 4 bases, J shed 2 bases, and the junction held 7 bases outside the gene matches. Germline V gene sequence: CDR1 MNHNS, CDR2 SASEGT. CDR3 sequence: CASSAFLAGGTYNEQFF. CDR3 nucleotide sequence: TGTGCCAGCAGTGCGTTTCTAGCGGGGGGTACCTACAATGAGCAGTTCTTC.

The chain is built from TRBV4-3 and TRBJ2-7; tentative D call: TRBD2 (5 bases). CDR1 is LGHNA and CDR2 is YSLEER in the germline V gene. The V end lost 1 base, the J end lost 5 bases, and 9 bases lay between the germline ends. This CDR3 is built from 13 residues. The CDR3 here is CASSQVTGNEQYF. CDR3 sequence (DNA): TGCGCCAGCAGCCAAGTGACGGGAAACGAGCAGTACTTC.